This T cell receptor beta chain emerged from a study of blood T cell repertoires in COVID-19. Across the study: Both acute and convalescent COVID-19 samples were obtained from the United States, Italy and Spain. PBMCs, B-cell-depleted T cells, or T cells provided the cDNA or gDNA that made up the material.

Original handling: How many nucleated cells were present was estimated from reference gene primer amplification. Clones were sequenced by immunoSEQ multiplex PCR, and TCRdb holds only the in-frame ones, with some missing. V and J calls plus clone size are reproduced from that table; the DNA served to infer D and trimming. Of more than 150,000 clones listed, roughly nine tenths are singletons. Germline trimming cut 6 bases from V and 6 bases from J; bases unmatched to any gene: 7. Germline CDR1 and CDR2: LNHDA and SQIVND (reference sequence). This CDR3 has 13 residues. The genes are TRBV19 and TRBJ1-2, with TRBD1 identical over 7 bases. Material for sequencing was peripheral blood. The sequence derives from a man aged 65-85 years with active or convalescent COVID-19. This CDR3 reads CASRRQGGNGYTF. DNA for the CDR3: TGTGCCAGTAGAAGACAGGGCGGGAATGGCTACACCTTC.